This T cell receptor (beta chain) was retrieved from a study of OX40 agonist ivuxolimab in advanced cancers. Study background: Males comprised approximately 84% of the group, whose mean age was around 62 years (range 23 to 79). Earlier treatment with anti-PD-1, anti-PD-L1 or anti-CTLA-4 was permitted, and 30% to 40% had received some. Regarding the study as a whole: Antigens targeted by the expanded peripheral T cells were not determined.

Note on this clone: Its specificity is unknown.

Peripheral blood came from all dose cohorts at three timepoints. Some clones are missing from TCRdb's copy, which holds only in-frame ones; the method was immunoSEQ multiplex PCR. The data contain about 90,000 clones, approximately 90% of them seen just once; the ten biggest clones take up 6.5% to 9%. CDR3 length: 15 residues. The J segment lost 0 bases and the V segment lost 2 bases, leaving 3 bases of the junction unmatched. Germline CDR1 reads MNHNY; CDR2 reads SVGAGI (reference sequence). The specimen was CD4+ or CD8+ T cells sorted from blood, collected in a trial of the OX40 agonist ivuxolimab. The TCR comes from an adult with an advanced solid tumor such as melanoma, head and neck, liver or kidney cancer. The chain uses TRBV6-6 and TRBJ1-1; 7 bases fit TRBD1. The CDR3: CASSYMGTVNTEAFF. CDR3 nucleotides: TGTGCCAGCAGTTACATGGGGACAGTGAACACTGAAGCTTTCTTT.